A selection of T cell receptor beta chains follows, all from one sample in a study of blood T cell repertoires in COVID-19. Repertoires were generated with immunoSEQ multiplex PCR, while TCRdb's copy carries only in-frame clones and drops some. The profile shows over 150,000 clones, around 83% of them singletons. Sample: peripheral blood. All receptors come from a woman between 65 and 79 years old with COVID-19, enrolled during active disease. Each CDR3 is given with its conserved first and last residue. Each record gives: CDR3 DNA, CDR3 protein, J gene, clone size, D gene, V gene. D genes are given only for firm matches. A row's size may be missing; if present it is once, few, many or a size class.

cdr3_nt: TGTGCCAGCAGTCCCCAGGGCGCGCAGTATTTT; cdr3_aa: CASSPQGAQYF; j_call: TRBJ2-3; clone_size: few; d_call: NA; v_call: TRBV7-2
cdr3_nt: TGTGCCAGCAGTCTGAAAGCGGGAGAGGGATATGAGCAGTTCTTC; cdr3_aa: CASSLKAGEGYEQFF; j_call: TRBJ2-1; clone_size: NA; d_call: TRBD2; v_call: TRBV2
cdr3_nt: TGTGCCAGCAATGGCGCCGGGACTAGCGGGCGGACCTACGAGCAGTACTTC; cdr3_aa: CASNGAGTSGRTYEQYF; j_call: TRBJ2-7; clone_size: NA; d_call: TRBD2; v_call: TRBV28
cdr3_nt: TGTGCCAGCAGCCCTGAGTGGTACACTGAAGCTTTCTTT; cdr3_aa: CASSPEWYTEAFF; j_call: TRBJ1-1; clone_size: NA; d_call: NA; v_call: TRBV3-1/TRBV3-2
cdr3_nt: TGTGCCAGCCAAGGACGGGACACCCGTTCGGAAGAGCAGTACTTC; cdr3_aa: CASQGRDTRSEEQYF; j_call: TRBJ2-7; clone_size: NA; d_call: NA; v_call: TRBV6-5
cdr3_nt: TGTGCCAGCAGCCCTCGGAGGCCAGTTGCAACTAATGAAAAACTGTTTTTT; cdr3_aa: CASSPRRPVATNEKLFF; j_call: TRBJ1-4; clone_size: NA; d_call: NA; v_call: TRBV11-2
cdr3_nt: TGTGCCACCAGGCATACAGGGAACACTGAAGCTTTCTTT; cdr3_aa: CATRHTGNTEAFF; j_call: TRBJ1-1; clone_size: NA; d_call: NA; v_call: TRBV24-1
cdr3_nt: TGTGCCATCCGGACTAGCGGAGCAAACGAGCAGTACTTC; cdr3_aa: CAIRTSGANEQYF; j_call: TRBJ2-7; clone_size: NA; d_call: TRBD2; v_call: TRBV2
cdr3_nt: TGCGCCAGCAGCTATCAGGGTATGGCTAATGAAAAACTGTTTTTT; cdr3_aa: CASSYQGMANEKLFF; j_call: TRBJ1-4; clone_size: NA; d_call: NA; v_call: TRBV5-1
cdr3_nt: TGTGCCAGCAGCTCAACGGCTAGTACGCAGTATTTT; cdr3_aa: CASSSTASTQYF; j_call: TRBJ2-3; clone_size: once; d_call: NA; v_call: TRBV7-9
cdr3_nt: TGTGCCATCACTCCCACCTTAGCGGGAGAAGGGAAGCCAGATACGCAGTATTTT; cdr3_aa: CAITPTLAGEGKPDTQYF; j_call: TRBJ2-3; clone_size: NA; d_call: TRBD2; v_call: TRBV10-3
cdr3_nt: TGTGCCAGCAGCTATCTGGACAGGGAGGATGGCTACACCTTC; cdr3_aa: CASSYLDREDGYTF; j_call: TRBJ1-2; clone_size: NA; d_call: TRBD1; v_call: TRBV7-9
cdr3_nt: TGTGCCAGCAGTGGTCCAGGGAATGGTGAGCAGTTCTTC; cdr3_aa: CASSGPGNGEQFF; j_call: TRBJ2-1; clone_size: NA; d_call: NA; v_call: TRBV6-4
cdr3_nt: TGTGCCAGCAGTGGTTTGGGACAGGGGCCTTATAATTCACCCCTCCACTTT; cdr3_aa: CASSGLGQGPYNSPLHF; j_call: TRBJ1-6; clone_size: many; d_call: TRBD1; v_call: TRBV2
cdr3_nt: TGCAGCGTTGGTCCACAACCGAACACTGAAGCTTTCTTT; cdr3_aa: CSVGPQPNTEAFF; j_call: TRBJ1-1; clone_size: NA; d_call: NA; v_call: TRBV29-1
cdr3_nt: TGTGCCAGCAGTGAATTTCGGGAACAGCCCCAGCATTTT; cdr3_aa: CASSEFREQPQHF; j_call: TRBJ1-5; clone_size: NA; d_call: NA; v_call: TRBV2
cdr3_nt: TGTGCCAGCAGCTTAGTGAGACTTTCCGAGCAGTTCTTC; cdr3_aa: CASSLVRLSEQFF; j_call: TRBJ2-1; clone_size: NA; d_call: NA; v_call: TRBV7-8
cdr3_nt: TGTGCCAGCATCCCGTCGGGGGGACCTTACAATGAGCAGTTCTTC; cdr3_aa: CASIPSGGPYNEQFF; j_call: TRBJ2-1; clone_size: NA; d_call: TRBD2; v_call: TRBV6-5
cdr3_nt: TGTGCCAGCAGTCCTAACCCCATCTACGAGCAGTACTTC; cdr3_aa: CASSPNPIYEQYF; j_call: TRBJ2-7; clone_size: NA; d_call: NA; v_call: TRBV27
cdr3_nt: TGTGCCAGCAGCCCCCCAGGCGGGGGCAATGAAAAACTGTTTTTT; cdr3_aa: CASSPPGGGNEKLFF; j_call: TRBJ1-4; clone_size: NA; d_call: NA; v_call: TRBV3-1/TRBV3-2
cdr3_nt: TGTGCCAGCAGTGAAGTTACAGAAAAAAACATTCAGTACTTC; cdr3_aa: CASSEVTEKNIQYF; j_call: TRBJ2-4; clone_size: NA; d_call: NA; v_call: TRBV25-1
cdr3_nt: TGTGCCAGTAGTTCGACAGGGGGGGACACCGGGGAGCTGTTTTTT; cdr3_aa: CASSSTGGDTGELFF; j_call: TRBJ2-2; clone_size: NA; d_call: TRBD1; v_call: TRBV19
cdr3_nt: TGTGCCAGCAGTGGAACAGGCACTGAAGCTTTCTTT; cdr3_aa: CASSGTGTEAFF; j_call: TRBJ1-1; clone_size: NA; d_call: NA; v_call: TRBV27
cdr3_nt: TGCGCCAGCAGCTTTCGGGGGGCCCAGTACGAGCAGTACTTC; cdr3_aa: CASSFRGAQYEQYF; j_call: TRBJ2-7; clone_size: NA; d_call: NA; v_call: TRBV5-1
cdr3_nt: TGTGCCAGCAGACATGACAGGGACTTAGGGACCCAGTACTTC; cdr3_aa: CASRHDRDLGTQYF; j_call: TRBJ2-5; clone_size: once; d_call: NA; v_call: TRBV2
cdr3_nt: TGTGCCAGCCTAAAGACTAGCGGGAGCTCCTACGAGCAGTACTTC; cdr3_aa: CASLKTSGSSYEQYF; j_call: TRBJ2-7; clone_size: NA; d_call: TRBD2; v_call: TRBV27
cdr3_nt: TGTGCCAGCAGTTATCTAGCGGGAGCCCTCAATGAGCAGTTCTTC; cdr3_aa: CASSYLAGALNEQFF; j_call: TRBJ2-1; clone_size: few; d_call: TRBD2; v_call: TRBV27
cdr3_nt: TGTGCCAGTAGTCCGGGACTAGCGGGAGTATTGTACCAAGAGACCCAGTACTTC; cdr3_aa: CASSPGLAGVLYQETQYF; j_call: TRBJ2-5; clone_size: NA; d_call: TRBD2; v_call: TRBV19
cdr3_nt: TGTGCCAGCAGCTTGTTTCTGGAGACCCAGTACTTC; cdr3_aa: CASSLFLETQYF; j_call: TRBJ2-5; clone_size: NA; d_call: NA; v_call: TRBV5-6
cdr3_nt: TGTGCCAGCAGTCTCCCACGAAACAGGGGCCTTCTCCACTTT; cdr3_aa: CASSLPRNRGLLHF; j_call: TRBJ1-6; clone_size: NA; d_call: TRBD1; v_call: TRBV28
cdr3_nt: TGTGCCAGCAGTTTCGGTTTAGGGGGTCAGCCCCAGCATTTT; cdr3_aa: CASSFGLGGQPQHF; j_call: TRBJ1-5; clone_size: few; d_call: NA; v_call: TRBV28
cdr3_nt: TGTGCCAGCAGTCCCTTAGAGGAGGCTAAGATCTACGAGCAGTACTTC; cdr3_aa: CASSPLEEAKIYEQYF; j_call: TRBJ2-7; clone_size: NA; d_call: NA; v_call: TRBV2
cdr3_nt: TGTGCCAGCAGCCTGGGCATTGGACTACAGAGTTACAATGAGCAGTTCTTC; cdr3_aa: CASSLGIGLQSYNEQFF; j_call: TRBJ2-1; clone_size: NA; d_call: NA; v_call: TRBV13
cdr3_nt: TGTGCCACCAAGGGGGGGGTTGAAAAACTGTTTTTT; cdr3_aa: CATKGGVEKLFF; j_call: TRBJ1-4; clone_size: once; d_call: NA; v_call: TRBV28
cdr3_nt: TGCGCCAGCAGCCAAGATTGGCGGGTAGCGGTCTACAATGAGCAGTTCTTC; cdr3_aa: CASSQDWRVAVYNEQFF; j_call: TRBJ2-1; clone_size: NA; d_call: NA; v_call: TRBV4-3
cdr3_nt: TGTGCCAGCAGTCCCGGGACAGGGGGCTCTGGCTACACCTTC; cdr3_aa: CASSPGTGGSGYTF; j_call: TRBJ1-2; clone_size: NA; d_call: TRBD1; v_call: TRBV6-5
cdr3_nt: TGTGCCAGCAGTTTACTAGCGCTTACCTACAATGAGCAGTTCTTC; cdr3_aa: CASSLLALTYNEQFF; j_call: TRBJ2-1; clone_size: NA; d_call: NA; v_call: TRBV28
cdr3_nt: TGTGCCAGCAACCGCCTGGGGGCGGGGGTTACGCAGTATTTT; cdr3_aa: CASNRLGAGVTQYF; j_call: TRBJ2-3; clone_size: NA; d_call: NA; v_call: TRBV7-2
cdr3_nt: TGTGCCAGCTCACCTGACAGGGAGCGGGGCTACACCTTC; cdr3_aa: CASSPDRERGYTF; j_call: TRBJ1-2; clone_size: NA; d_call: TRBD1; v_call: TRBV18
cdr3_nt: TGTGCCAGCACTCTCCGGGGTTTCTTGAACACTGAAGCTTTCTTT; cdr3_aa: CASTLRGFLNTEAFF; j_call: TRBJ1-1; clone_size: NA; d_call: NA; v_call: TRBV7-2
cdr3_nt: TGTGCCAGCAGTTACCGTCAGGGGGATAACAATGAGCAGTTCTTC; cdr3_aa: CASSYRQGDNNEQFF; j_call: TRBJ2-1; clone_size: NA; d_call: TRBD1; v_call: TRBV6-2/TRBV6-3
cdr3_nt: TGTGCCAGCCGAACTCGAGGGGGAACCGGGGAGCTGTTTTTT; cdr3_aa: CASRTRGGTGELFF; j_call: TRBJ2-2; clone_size: NA; d_call: NA; v_call: TRBV27
cdr3_nt: TGTGCCAGCAGCTCTTGGCAGGGGCGGACCGGGGAGCTGTTTTTT; cdr3_aa: CASSSWQGRTGELFF; j_call: TRBJ2-2; clone_size: NA; d_call: NA; v_call: TRBV7-9
cdr3_nt: TGTGCCAGCAGCTCCACACACCCGGGACAGAGCTCCTACAATGAGCAGTTCTTC; cdr3_aa: CASSSTHPGQSSYNEQFF; j_call: TRBJ2-1; clone_size: NA; d_call: TRBD1; v_call: TRBV9
cdr3_nt: TGTGCCAGCAGCCAAGGCCAGGGGGACACCGGGGAGCTGTTTTTT; cdr3_aa: CASSQGQGDTGELFF; j_call: TRBJ2-2; clone_size: NA; d_call: TRBD1; v_call: TRBV3-1/TRBV3-2
cdr3_nt: TGTGCCAGCAGTTTAACCAGGAGGTCGAGAGGTGAAAAACTGTTTTTT; cdr3_aa: CASSLTRRSRGEKLFF; j_call: TRBJ1-4; clone_size: NA; d_call: NA; v_call: TRBV28
cdr3_nt: TGTGCCAGTAGTTCGCCGGGGGGGGCCTACGAGCAGTACTTC; cdr3_aa: CASSSPGGAYEQYF; j_call: TRBJ2-7; clone_size: NA; d_call: TRBD2; v_call: TRBV19
cdr3_nt: TGTGCCAGCTCACCGGGGACTAGCGTCTACAATGAGCAGTTCTTC; cdr3_aa: CASSPGTSVYNEQFF; j_call: TRBJ2-1; clone_size: NA; d_call: TRBD2; v_call: TRBV18
cdr3_nt: TGTGCCAGCAGCGTACGGTTAGGGGCTGGCGGCTACACCTTC; cdr3_aa: CASSVRLGAGGYTF; j_call: TRBJ1-2; clone_size: NA; d_call: NA; v_call: TRBV9
cdr3_nt: TGTGCCAGCAGCATAAGCCCCGGGACAGTTGAGACAGATACGCAGTATTTT; cdr3_aa: CASSISPGTVETDTQYF; j_call: TRBJ2-3; clone_size: NA; d_call: TRBD1; v_call: TRBV3-1/TRBV3-2
cdr3_nt: TGTGCCAGCAGCGCGGGACTAGCGGGAGGCTACGAGCAGTACTTC; cdr3_aa: CASSAGLAGGYEQYF; j_call: TRBJ2-7; clone_size: NA; d_call: TRBD2; v_call: TRBV7-8
cdr3_nt: TGCGCCAGCAGCCCCGGACAGTCAACGGGGGAGCTGTTTTTT; cdr3_aa: CASSPGQSTGELFF; j_call: TRBJ2-2; clone_size: NA; d_call: NA; v_call: TRBV5-1
cdr3_nt: TGTGCCAGCAGTGAATTCGACGGGAACTATGGCTACACCTTC; cdr3_aa: CASSEFDGNYGYTF; j_call: TRBJ1-2; clone_size: NA; d_call: NA; v_call: TRBV25-1